These T cell receptor beta chains were read from a single sample in a study of T cell responses to AZD1222 COVID-19 vaccine. Repertoires were generated with immunoSEQ multiplex PCR, while TCRdb's copy carries only in-frame clones and drops some. The sample contains about 140,000 clones, around 92% of which appear only once. The sample consisted of peripheral blood, taken 28 days after the second AZD1222 dose. The receptors originated from an adult who received the AZD1222 COVID-19 vaccine. CDR3s include the opening cysteine and the closing phenylalanine or tryptophan. The order of the fields is J gene, V gene, clone size, D gene, CDR3 protein, CDR3 DNA. The D gene is left open where the match is weak. Only some rows state a clone size, as once, few, many or a class for expanded clones.

>TRBJ1-4|TRBV3-1/TRBV3-2|few|TRBD1
CASSEPGQAGEKLFF
TGTGCCAGCAGCGAGCCGGGACAGGCTGGTGAAAAACTGTTTTTT
>TRBJ1-1|TRBV18|.|TRBD1
CASSLSGLRQGAEAFF
TGTGCCAGCTCACTTTCGGGATTAAGACAGGGCGCTGAAGCTTTCTTT
>TRBJ1-1|TRBV24-1|.|TRBD1
CATSDSGTVLTEAFF
TGTGCCACCAGTGATTCCGGGACAGTGCTCACTGAAGCTTTCTTT
>TRBJ1-2|TRBV28|.|.
CAGGRGRGYTF
TGTGCCGGGGGGCGAGGTCGCGGCTACACCTTC
>TRBJ2-7|TRBV28|.|TRBD2
CASSNGGTSGSYEQYF
TGTGCCAGCAGCAACGGAGGGACTAGCGGTTCCTACGAGCAGTACTTC
>TRBJ1-2|TRBV27|.|.
CASSLTGNYGYTF
TGTGCCAGCAGTTTAACGGGGAACTATGGCTACACCTTC
>TRBJ2-3|TRBV7-2|.|.
CASSFTRVPDTQYF
TGTGCCAGCAGCTTTACCAGGGTCCCAGATACGCAGTATTTT
>TRBJ1-5|TRBV6-6|.|.
CASSYPEPLVTQPQHF
TGTGCCAGCAGTTACCCAGAACCACTTGTTACTCAGCCCCAGCATTTT
>TRBJ2-5|TRBV7-9|.|.
CASTGVVQETQYF
TGTGCCAGCACTGGGGTAGTACAAGAGACCCAGTACTTC
>TRBJ2-1|TRBV19|.|.
CASNPALTSGLYNEQFF
TGTGCCAGCAACCCGGCCTTGACCTCGGGACTTTACAATGAGCAGTTCTTC
>TRBJ1-5|TRBV6-5|.|TRBD1
CASRDRLNQPQHF
TGTGCCAGCAGGGACAGGCTCAATCAGCCCCAGCATTTT
>TRBJ1-2|TRBV5-5|once|.
CASSTYTYGYTF
TGTGCCAGCAGCACCTACACCTATGGCTACACCTTC
>TRBJ2-7|TRBV20-1|.|.
CSATLGYEQYF
TGCAGTGCTACCCTGGGTTACGAGCAGTACTTC
>TRBJ2-2|TRBV29-1|.|TRBD1
CSVPGGLSTGELFF
TGCAGCGTTCCAGGGGGCTTGAGCACCGGGGAGCTGTTTTTT
>TRBJ1-1|TRBV10-3|.|.
CAIKFGGVTEAFF
TGTGCCATTAAATTTGGTGGGGTCACTGAAGCTTTCTTT
>TRBJ1-5|TRBV6-5|.|.
CASSYSGRQNQPQHF
TGTGCCAGCAGTTACTCGGGCAGACAAAATCAGCCCCAGCATTTT
>TRBJ1-6|TRBV9|.|.
CASSLRDGNNSPLHF
TGTGCCAGCAGCTTGCGGGACGGTAATAATTCACCCCTCCACTTT
>TRBJ1-6|TRBV5-1|.|TRBD1
CASSLAGPGQGYSPLHF
TGCGCCAGCAGCTTGGCCGGACCGGGACAGGGTTATTCACCCCTCCACTTT
>TRBJ2-5|TRBV19|.|TRBD1
CASKGAFFETQYF
TGTGCCAGTAAGGGGGCATTCTTTGAGACCCAGTACTTC
>TRBJ1-2|TRBV29-1|once|.
CSVGLLGDTNYGYTF
TGCAGCGTTGGGTTATTAGGAGACACTAACTATGGCTACACCTTC
>TRBJ1-2|TRBV24-1|.|.
CATSDFPDGYGYTF
TGTGCCACCAGTGATTTCCCCGACGGTTATGGCTACACCTTC
>TRBJ2-7|TRBV3-1/TRBV3-2|.|.
CASSPAGSDIEQYF
TGTGCCAGCAGCCCAGCTGGATCGGATATAGAGCAGTACTTC
>TRBJ2-2|TRBV7-3|once|TRBD2
CASSLTRLAGQNTGELFF
TGTGCCAGCAGCTTAACACGGCTAGCGGGGCAGAACACCGGGGAGCTGTTTTTT
>TRBJ2-1|TRBV15|once|.
CATSRELVPNEQFF
TGTGCCACCAGCAGGGAGCTAGTACCCAATGAGCAGTTCTTC
>TRBJ1-1|TRBV9|.|.
CASSPQGIPAEAFF
TGTGCCAGCAGCCCCCAGGGGATCCCAGCTGAAGCTTTCTTT
>TRBJ2-2|TRBV5-1|.|.
CASSLETTGTGELFF
TGCGCCAGCAGCTTGGAAACGACAGGCACCGGGGAGCTGTTTTTT
>TRBJ2-1|TRBV19|.|TRBD2
CASSGRPSGSSYNEQFF
TGTGCCAGTAGTGGTCGGCCTAGCGGGAGTTCCTACAATGAGCAGTTCTTC
>TRBJ2-3|TRBV4-2|.|TRBD2
CASSQDKREGTDTQYF
TGTGCCAGCAGCCAAGACAAGCGGGAGGGGACAGATACGCAGTATTTT
>TRBJ2-2|TRBV24-1|once|TRBD1
CATSDFTQGAFGELFF
TGTGCCACCAGTGATTTTACACAGGGGGCCTTTGGGGAGCTGTTTTTT
>TRBJ2-5|TRBV10-3|.|.
CASSGRSGQETQYF
TGTGCCAGCTCAGGTCGTTCAGGCCAAGAGACCCAGTACTTC
>TRBJ1-5|TRBV19|.|.
CASNPPGGGQPQHF
TGTGCCAGTAATCCACCGGGGGGGGGTCAGCCCCAGCATTTT
>TRBJ2-7|TRBV10-3|.|.
CAIMGSGTYSYEQYF
TGTGCCATCATGGGGTCCGGGACTTATTCCTACGAGCAGTACTTC
>TRBJ2-7|TRBV28|.|.
CASSLPTDYSYEQYF
TGTGCCAGCAGTTTACCTACAGATTACTCCTACGAGCAGTACTTC
>TRBJ1-4|TRBV30|.|.
CAGGRGDFEKLFF
TGTGCCGGCGGGAGGGGGGATTTCGAAAAACTGTTTTTT
>TRBJ1-5|TRBV7-2|.|TRBD1
CASSPGQINQPQHF
TGTGCCAGCAGCCCGGGACAGATCAATCAGCCCCAGCATTTT
>TRBJ1-2|TRBV28|.|TRBD1
CASGSQGARGYTF
TGTGCCAGCGGGTCACAGGGGGCGCGTGGCTACACCTTC
>TRBJ1-2|TRBV7-2|.|.
CASSFGGGNYGYTF
TGTGCCAGCAGCTTCGGGGGAGGGAACTATGGCTACACCTTC
>TRBJ1-5|TRBV14|.|.
CASSQGGGGQPQHF
TGTGCCAGCAGCCAAGGAGGGGGAGGCCAGCCCCAGCATTTT
>TRBJ1-1|TRBV28|.|TRBD1
CASSPSQGRSNTEAFF
TGTGCCAGCAGTCCCTCACAGGGGCGAAGTAACACTGAAGCTTTCTTT
>TRBJ2-2|TRBV9|.|.
CASSGTRGALTGELFF
TGTGCCAGCAGTGGAACACGGGGGGCCCTGACCGGGGAGCTGTTTTTT
>TRBJ2-1|TRBV12-3/TRBV12-4|.|.
CASSGGYNEQFF
TGTGCCAGCAGCGGAGGGTACAATGAGCAGTTCTTC
>TRBJ1-1|TRBV10-3|.|TRBD1
CAISEQGFEAFF
TGTGCCATCAGTGAACAGGGGTTTGAAGCTTTCTTT
>TRBJ1-4|TRBV11-2|few|.
CASSLVSPGDEKLFF
TGTGCCAGCAGCTTAGTGTCGCCCGGGGATGAAAAACTGTTTTTT
>TRBJ1-2|TRBV5-8|.|.
CASSRGGVDGYTF
TGTGCCAGCAGCCGAGGAGGGGTGGATGGCTACACCTTC
>TRBJ1-3|TRBV9|once|TRBD1
CASSLRGGDRSKSNTIYF
TGTGCCAGCAGCCTCCGAGGTGGGGACAGATCAAAATCCAACACCATATATTTT
>TRBJ1-5|TRBV28|.|.
CASSPPVFGKEPQHF
TGTGCCAGCAGTCCCCCGGTTTTCGGCAAGGAGCCCCAGCATTTT
>TRBJ2-7|TRBV7-2|.|TRBD1
CASLGTVAVQYF
TGTGCCAGCCTCGGGACAGTCGCCGTGCAGTACTTC
>TRBJ2-2|TRBV5-8|.|TRBD2
CASRGRGLENTGELFF
TGTGCCAGCCGTGGGAGGGGCCTAGAGAACACCGGGGAGCTGTTTTTT
>TRBJ2-3|TRBV7-2|.|.
CASSLGAQGDTQYF
TGTGCCAGCAGCTTAGGGGCCCAAGGGGATACGCAGTATTTT
>TRBJ1-5|TRBV7-2|.|TRBD1
CASSLAGTGGRQPQHF
TGTGCCAGCAGCTTAGCAGGGACAGGGGGCCGTCAGCCCCAGCATTTT
>TRBJ2-7|TRBV4-3|.|.
CASSQDYRTAYEQYF
TGCGCCAGCAGCCAAGATTACCGGACAGCCTACGAGCAGTACTTC
>TRBJ2-2|TRBV11-3|.|.
CASSLSGTTGELFF
TGTGCCAGCAGCCTGAGTGGAACCACCGGGGAGCTGTTTTTT
>TRBJ1-1|TRBV6-6|.|.
CASSHRGAEAFF
TGTGCCAGCAGTCATCGTGGGGCTGAAGCTTTCTTT
>TRBJ1-6|TRBV6-5|.|.
CASTNVGSPLHF
TGTGCCAGCACCAACGTAGGTTCACCCCTCCACTTT
>TRBJ2-3|TRBV7-2|.|.
CASSLAGGTDTQYF
TGTGCCAGCAGCTTAGCCGGAGGCACAGATACGCAGTATTTT
>TRBJ2-1|TRBV24-1|.|TRBD1
CATSRQGAYNEQFF
TGTGCCACCAGTCGCCAGGGGGCCTACAATGAGCAGTTCTTC
>TRBJ2-1|TRBV11-3|.|.
CASSLFRGSYNEQFF
TGTGCCAGCAGCTTGTTCAGGGGATCCTACAATGAGCAGTTCTTC
>TRBJ2-7|TRBV10-3|.|.
CAISAAGAYEQYF
TGTGCCATCAGTGCAGCTGGGGCCTACGAGCAGTACTTC
>TRBJ2-3|TRBV24-1|.|TRBD2
CATSAAAGTKDSDTQYF
TGTGCCACCAGTGCGGCAGCTGGGACTAAGGATTCAGATACGCAGTATTTT